A single T cell receptor (beta chain) is shown here with its context. Its cognate antigen is unknown. The sample comes from a study of T cell responses to AZD1222 COVID-19 vaccine. Points from the study as a whole: Regions left unmutated in variants are reportedly the target of nearly half of spike-specific TCRs. Among vaccine-associated CD4 TCRs, coverage spanned spike, with dominance at 160-218 and 743-854. The donor cohort was predominantly white British with a female majority, and clonal diversity may have been underestimated.

Profiling relied on immunoSEQ multiplex PCR, and the TCRdb table lists in-frame clones only, not all of them. The sample holds some 120,000 clones; approximately 88% are singletons and the top ten take around 5.8%. The CDR3 length is 15 residues. Per germline, CDR1 SGHTA and CDR2 FQGNSA. Trimming removed 5 bases from V and 3 bases from J; junction bases left unmatched: 10. The chain combines TRBV7-2 with TRBJ2-7; 7 bases agree with TRBD1. The source of this sequence is an adult in good health. The material was peripheral blood, obtained on day 0 of AZD1222 vaccination. The CDR3 bases are TGTGCCAGCAGCCAGGGGGTAAGGACAGACTACGAGCAGTACTTC. Translating it yields CASSQGVRTDYEQYF.